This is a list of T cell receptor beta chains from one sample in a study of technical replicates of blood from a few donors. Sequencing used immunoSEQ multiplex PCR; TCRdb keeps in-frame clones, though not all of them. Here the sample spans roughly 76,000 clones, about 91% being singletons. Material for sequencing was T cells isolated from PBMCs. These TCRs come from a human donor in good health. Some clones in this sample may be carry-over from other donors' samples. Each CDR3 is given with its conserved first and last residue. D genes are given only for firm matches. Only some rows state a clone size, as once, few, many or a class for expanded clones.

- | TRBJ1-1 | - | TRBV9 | CASSVLRGTEAFF | TGTGCCAGCAGCGTTCTTCGGGGCACTGAAGCTTTCTTT
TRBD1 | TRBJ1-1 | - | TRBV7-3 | CASSLLTGGTTEAFF | TGTGCCAGCAGCCTCCTGACAGGGGGGACCACTGAAGCTTTCTTT
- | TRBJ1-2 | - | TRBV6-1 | CASSESRYGGGYGYTF | TGTGCCAGCAGTGAGTCCCGGTACGGGGGAGGGTATGGCTACACCTTC
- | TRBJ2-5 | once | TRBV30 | CAWSLQGSETQYF | TGTGCCTGGAGCCTCCAGGGTTCGGAGACCCAGTACTTC
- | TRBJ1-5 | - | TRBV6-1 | CASSEDIWTNQPQHF | TGTGCCAGCAGTGAAGATATATGGACTAATCAGCCCCAGCATTTT
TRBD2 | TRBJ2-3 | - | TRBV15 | CATSREGTSGRTDTQYF | TGTGCCACCAGCAGAGAGGGGACTAGCGGGAGAACAGATACGCAGTATTTT
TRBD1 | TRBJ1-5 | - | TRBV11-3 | CASSSTGDYQPQHF | TGTGCCAGCAGCTCCACAGGGGATTATCAGCCCCAGCATTTT
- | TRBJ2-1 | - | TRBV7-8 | CASSQSRGSSNEQFF | TGTGCCAGCAGCCAAAGTAGGGGGTCGTCCAATGAGCAGTTCTTC
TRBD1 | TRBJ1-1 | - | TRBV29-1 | CSVFIEGALTEAFF | TGCAGCGTTTTTATCGAGGGGGCGCTCACTGAAGCTTTCTTT
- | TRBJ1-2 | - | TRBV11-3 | CASSLDYYSRSSGYTF | TGTGCCAGCAGCTTAGATTATTACAGCCGGTCGAGTGGCTACACCTTC
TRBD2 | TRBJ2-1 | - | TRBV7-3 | CASSSGLAGLSYNEQFF | TGTGCCAGCAGCTCGGGACTAGCGGGCCTCTCCTACAATGAGCAGTTCTTC
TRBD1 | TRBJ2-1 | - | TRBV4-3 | CASSLRVGTGRDNEQFF | TGCGCCAGCAGCTTAAGAGTAGGGACAGGGAGAGACAATGAGCAGTTCTTC
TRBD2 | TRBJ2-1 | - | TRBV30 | CAWSVQAGALF | TGTGCCTGGAGTGTACAAGCGGGAGCCCTCTTC
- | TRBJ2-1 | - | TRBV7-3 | CASSLSSGIHNEQFF | TGTGCCAGCAGCTTATCCAGCGGAATACACAATGAGCAGTTCTTC
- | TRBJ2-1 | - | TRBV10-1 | CASSEGSPYNEQFF | TGCGCCAGCAGCGAGGGCTCCCCCTACAATGAGCAGTTCTTC
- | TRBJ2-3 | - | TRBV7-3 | CASSFSGASTDTQYF | TGTGCCAGCAGCTTTAGCGGAGCTAGCACAGATACGCAGTATTTT
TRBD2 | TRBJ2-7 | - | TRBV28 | CASILRGSLSEQYF | TGTGCCAGCATTTTGCGGGGGAGCCTTAGTGAGCAGTACTTC
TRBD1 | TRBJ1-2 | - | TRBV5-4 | CASSLVTGDGYTF | TGTGCCAGCAGCCTCGTCACAGGGGATGGCTACACCTTC
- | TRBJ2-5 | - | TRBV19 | CASSLPGGTQYF | TGTGCCAGTAGTCTGCCCGGAGGGACCCAGTACTTC
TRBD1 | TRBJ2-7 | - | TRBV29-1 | CSVTGDHAEQYF | TGCAGCGTGACAGGGGACCACGCCGAGCAGTACTTC
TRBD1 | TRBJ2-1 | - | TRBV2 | CASVEGQGNEQFF | TGTGCCAGCGTTGAGGGACAGGGCAATGAGCAGTTCTTC
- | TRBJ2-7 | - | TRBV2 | CASSLDEQYF | TGTGCCAGCAGTCTTGACGAGCAGTACTTC
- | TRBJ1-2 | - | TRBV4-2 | CASSQDLGRVNGYTF | TGTGCCAGCAGCCAAGATTTGGGCAGGGTAAATGGCTACACCTTC
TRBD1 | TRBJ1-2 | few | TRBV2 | CASGTANYGYTF | TGTGCCAGCGGGACAGCTAACTATGGCTACACCTTC
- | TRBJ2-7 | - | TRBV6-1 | CASSVGTGYEQYF | TGTGCCAGCAGTGTAGGAACAGGCTACGAGCAGTACTTC
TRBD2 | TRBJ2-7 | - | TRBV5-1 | CASSLLAINHEQYF | TGCGCCAGCAGCTTACTAGCGATTAACCACGAGCAGTACTTC